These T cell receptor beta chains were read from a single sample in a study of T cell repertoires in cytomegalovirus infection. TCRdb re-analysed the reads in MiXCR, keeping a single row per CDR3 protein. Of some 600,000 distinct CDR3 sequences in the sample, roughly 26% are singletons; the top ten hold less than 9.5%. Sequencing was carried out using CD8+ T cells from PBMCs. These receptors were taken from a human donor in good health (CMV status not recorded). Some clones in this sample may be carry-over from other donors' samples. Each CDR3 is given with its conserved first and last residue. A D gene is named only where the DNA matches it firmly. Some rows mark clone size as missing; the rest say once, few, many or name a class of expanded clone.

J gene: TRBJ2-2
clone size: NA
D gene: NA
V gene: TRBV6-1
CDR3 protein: CASRSDRFANTGELFF
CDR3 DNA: TGTGCCAGCCGTTCGGACAGATTCGCGAACACCGGGGAGCTGTTTTTT

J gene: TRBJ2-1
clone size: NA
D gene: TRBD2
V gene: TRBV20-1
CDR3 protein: CSARDPSSGVLYNEQFF
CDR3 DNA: TGCAGTGCTAGAGATCCCTCTAGCGGGGTACTCTACAATGAGCAGTTCTTC

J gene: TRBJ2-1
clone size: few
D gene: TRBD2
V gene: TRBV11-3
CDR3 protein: CASSPPGGARNEQFF
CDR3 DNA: TGTGCCAGCAGCCCCCCGGGGGGGGCGCGGAATGAGCAGTTCTTC

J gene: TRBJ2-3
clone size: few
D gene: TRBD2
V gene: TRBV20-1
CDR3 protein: CSAIAGGFTDTQYF
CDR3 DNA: TGCAGTGCCATAGCGGGGGGGTTCACAGATACGCAGTATTTT

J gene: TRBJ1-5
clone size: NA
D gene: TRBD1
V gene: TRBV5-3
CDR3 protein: CASSFSTWAGGFDSNQPQHF
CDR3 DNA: TGTGCCAGCAGCTTCTCCACCTGGGCAGGGGGTTTTGATAGCAATCAGCCCCAGCATTTT

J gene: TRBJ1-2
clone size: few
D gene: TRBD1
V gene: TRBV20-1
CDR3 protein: CSARDFFGTAAGYTF
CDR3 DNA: TGCAGTGCTAGGGATTTCTTCGGGACAGCCGCTGGCTACACCTTC

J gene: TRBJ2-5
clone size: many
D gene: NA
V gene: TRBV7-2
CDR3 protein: CASSLGGGVETQYF
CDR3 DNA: TGTGCCAGCAGCTTAGGAGGCGGGGTCGAGACCCAGTACTTC

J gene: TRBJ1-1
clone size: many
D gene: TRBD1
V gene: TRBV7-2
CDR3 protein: CASSLGLRGRGEAFF
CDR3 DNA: TGTGCCAGCAGCTTAGGTTTAAGGGGGCGAGGTGAAGCTTTCTTT

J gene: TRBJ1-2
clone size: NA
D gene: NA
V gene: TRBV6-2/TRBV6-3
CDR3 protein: CASSYSTGPVGGYTF
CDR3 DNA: TGTGCCAGCAGTTACTCGACGGGACCAGTTGGTGGCTACACCTTC

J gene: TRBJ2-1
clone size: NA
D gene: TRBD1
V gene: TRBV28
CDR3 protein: CALRDRGYNEQFF
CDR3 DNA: TGTGCCCTTCGGGACAGGGGATACAATGAGCAGTTCTTC

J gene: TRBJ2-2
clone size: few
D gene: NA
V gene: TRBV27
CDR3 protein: CASSLQGSTGELFF
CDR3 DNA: TGTGCCAGCAGTCTCCAGGGAAGCACCGGGGAGCTGTTTTTT

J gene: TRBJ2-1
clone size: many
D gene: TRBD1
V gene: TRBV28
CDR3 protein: CASSSGTGHHNEQFF
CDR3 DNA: TGTGCCAGCAGTTCCGGGACAGGGCACCACAATGAGCAGTTCTTC

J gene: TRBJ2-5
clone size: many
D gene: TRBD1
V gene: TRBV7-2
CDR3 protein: CASSLQGAFLFETQYF
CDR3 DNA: TGTGCCAGCAGCCTCCAGGGGGCCTTTTTATTTGAGACCCAGTACTTC

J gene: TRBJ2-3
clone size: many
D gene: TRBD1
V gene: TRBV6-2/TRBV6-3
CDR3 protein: CASSYWTGATDTQYF
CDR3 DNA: TGTGCCAGCAGTTACTGGACAGGGGCCACAGATACGCAGTATTTT

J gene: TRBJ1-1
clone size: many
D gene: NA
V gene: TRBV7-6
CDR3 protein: CASSLALVVNTEAFF
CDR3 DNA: TGTGCCAGCAGCTTAGCGCTGGTGGTGAACACTGAAGCTTTCTTT

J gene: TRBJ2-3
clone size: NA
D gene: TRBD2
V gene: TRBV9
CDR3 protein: CASSEGIAGGTDTQYF
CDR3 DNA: TGTGCCAGCAGCGAGGGAATAGCGGGGGGCACAGATACGCAGTATTTT

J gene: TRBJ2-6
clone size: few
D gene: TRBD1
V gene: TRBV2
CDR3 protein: CASKIRDRESGANVLTF
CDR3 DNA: TGTGCCAGCAAGATCCGGGACAGGGAGTCTGGGGCCAACGTCCTGACTTTC

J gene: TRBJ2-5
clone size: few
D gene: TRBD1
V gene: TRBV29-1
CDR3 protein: CSVPTGQGVETQYF
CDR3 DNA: TGCAGCGTCCCTACGGGACAGGGCGTAGAGACCCAGTACTTC

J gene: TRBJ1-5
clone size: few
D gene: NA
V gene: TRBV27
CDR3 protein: CASSFGGGLNQPQHF
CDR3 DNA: TGTGCCAGCAGTTTCGGGGGAGGTTTAAATCAGCCCCAGCATTTT

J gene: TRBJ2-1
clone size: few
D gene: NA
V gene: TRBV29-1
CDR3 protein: CSVELEAGLSYEQFF
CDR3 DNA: TGCAGCGTTGAACTAGAGGCAGGGTTATCCTATGAGCAGTTCTTC

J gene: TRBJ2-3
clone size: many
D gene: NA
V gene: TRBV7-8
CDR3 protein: CASSQREDTQYF
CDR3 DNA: TGTGCCAGCAGCCAAAGGGAAGATACGCAGTATTTT

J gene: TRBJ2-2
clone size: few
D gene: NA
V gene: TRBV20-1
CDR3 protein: CSATGNSVPANTGELFF
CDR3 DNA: TGCAGTGCTACCGGAAACTCTGTCCCCGCGAACACCGGGGAGCTGTTTTTT

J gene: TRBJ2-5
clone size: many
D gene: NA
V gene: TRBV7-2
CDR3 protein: CASSLEQDLGTQETQYF
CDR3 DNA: TGTGCCAGCAGCTTAGAACAGGATCTTGGGACCCAAGAGACCCAGTACTTC

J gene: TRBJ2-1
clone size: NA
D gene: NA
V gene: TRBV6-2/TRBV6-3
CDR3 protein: CASGGRSSYNEQFF
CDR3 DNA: TGTGCCAGCGGAGGACGAAGCTCCTACAATGAGCAGTTCTTC

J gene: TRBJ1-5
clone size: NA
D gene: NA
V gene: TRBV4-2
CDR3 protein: CASSQGAGTVAQPQHF
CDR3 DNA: TGTGCCAGTAGCCAAGGAGCGGGGACTGTGGCACAGCCCCAGCATTTT

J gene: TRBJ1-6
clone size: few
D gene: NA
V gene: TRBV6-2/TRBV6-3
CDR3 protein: CASSYSGLRGSYNSPLHF
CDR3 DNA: TGTGCCAGCAGTTACTCGGGACTTCGCGGTTCCTATAATTCACCCCTCCACTTT

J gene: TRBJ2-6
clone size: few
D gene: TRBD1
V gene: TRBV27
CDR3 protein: CASTTGTALTGANVLTF
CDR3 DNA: TGTGCCAGCACAACCGGGACAGCTTTAACTGGGGCCAACGTCCTGACTTTC

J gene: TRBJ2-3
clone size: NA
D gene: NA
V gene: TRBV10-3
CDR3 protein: CAISESGWGTDTQYF
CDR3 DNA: TGTGCCATCAGTGAGTCAGGGTGGGGCACAGATACGCAGTATTTT

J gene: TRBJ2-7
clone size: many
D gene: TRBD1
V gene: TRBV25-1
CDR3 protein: CASSGRWDRVYEQYF
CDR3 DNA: TGTGCCAGCAGTGGCCGGTGGGACAGGGTCTACGAGCAGTACTTC

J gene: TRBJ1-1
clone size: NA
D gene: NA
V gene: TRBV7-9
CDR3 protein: CASSRRTSEAFF
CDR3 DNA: TGTGCCAGCAGCCGACGGACTTCTGAAGCTTTCTTT

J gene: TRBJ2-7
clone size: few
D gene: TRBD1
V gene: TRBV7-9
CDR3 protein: CASSPPAGTGVLEQYF
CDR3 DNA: TGTGCCAGCAGCCCTCCCGCCGGGACAGGGGTTCTCGAGCAGTACTTC

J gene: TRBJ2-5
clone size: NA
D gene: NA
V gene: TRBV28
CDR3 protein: CASSPTGGLETQYF
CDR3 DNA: TGTGCCAGCAGCCCCACCGGGGGTCTAGAGACCCAGTACTTC

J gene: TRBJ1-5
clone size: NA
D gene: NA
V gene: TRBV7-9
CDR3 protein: CASSSDPNQPQHF
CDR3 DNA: TGTGCCAGCAGCTCGGACCCCAATCAGCCCCAGCATTTT

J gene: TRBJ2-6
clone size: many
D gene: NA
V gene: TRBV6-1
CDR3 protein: CAGQTTVQPSGANVLTF
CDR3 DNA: TGTGCCGGGCAAACGACAGTCCAGCCCTCTGGGGCCAACGTCCTGACTTTC

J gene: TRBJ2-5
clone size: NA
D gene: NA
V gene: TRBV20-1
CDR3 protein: CSARDAWGQYF
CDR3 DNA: TGCAGTGCTAGAGATGCTTGGGGCCAGTACTTC

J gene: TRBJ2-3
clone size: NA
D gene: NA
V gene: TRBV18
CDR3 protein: CASSPRGGGVTDTQYF
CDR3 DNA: TGTGCCAGCTCACCACGTGGAGGGGGGGTCACAGATACGCAGTATTTT

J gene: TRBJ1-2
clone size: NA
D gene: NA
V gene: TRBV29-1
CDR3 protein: CSVPPSGLHYGYTF
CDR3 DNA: TGCAGCGTACCGCCCTCGGGATTGCACTATGGCTACACCTTC

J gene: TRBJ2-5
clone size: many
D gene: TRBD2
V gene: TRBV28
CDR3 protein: CASSRSAGGIQETQYF
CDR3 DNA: TGTGCCAGCAGTCGGAGCGCGGGGGGTATCCAAGAGACCCAGTACTTC

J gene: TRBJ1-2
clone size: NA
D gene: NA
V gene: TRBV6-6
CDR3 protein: CASSQGQYLNYGYTF
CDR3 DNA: TGTGCCAGCAGCCAAGGACAGTACCTTAACTATGGCTACACCTTC

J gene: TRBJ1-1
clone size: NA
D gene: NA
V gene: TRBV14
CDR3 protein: CASSPDPPGEAFF
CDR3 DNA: TGTGCCAGCAGCCCAGACCCCCCCGGGGAAGCTTTCTTT

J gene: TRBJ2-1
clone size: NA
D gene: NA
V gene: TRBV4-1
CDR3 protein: CASSPNQDSYNEQFF
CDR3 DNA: TGCGCCAGCAGCCCCAACCAAGACTCCTACAATGAGCAGTTCTTC

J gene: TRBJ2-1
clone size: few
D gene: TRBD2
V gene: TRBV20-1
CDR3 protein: CSARDLGLAGGPSYNEQFF
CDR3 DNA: TGCAGTGCTAGAGATCTGGGACTAGCGGGGGGGCCCTCCTACAATGAGCAGTTCTTC

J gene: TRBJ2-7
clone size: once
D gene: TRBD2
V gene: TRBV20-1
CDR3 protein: CSARTSESYEQYF
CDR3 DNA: TGCAGTGCGCGGACTAGCGAGTCCTACGAGCAGTACTTC

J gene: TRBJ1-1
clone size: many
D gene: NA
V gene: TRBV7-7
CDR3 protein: CASSPVRNTEAFF
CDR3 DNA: TGTGCTAGCAGCCCGGTTCGCAACACTGAAGCTTTCTTT

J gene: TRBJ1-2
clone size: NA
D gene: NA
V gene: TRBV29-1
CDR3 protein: CSVDEGFDGYTF
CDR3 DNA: TGCAGCGTTGATGAAGGATTCGATGGCTACACCTTC

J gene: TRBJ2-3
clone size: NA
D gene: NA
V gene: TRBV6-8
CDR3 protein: CASSYAPLGTNTQYF
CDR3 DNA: TGTGCCAGCAGTTACGCTCCCCTCGGGACAAATACGCAGTATTTT